This T cell receptor (beta chain) was obtained from a study of shared clonotypes between healthy human individuals. Study results and caveats: Having only a few donors restricted how much genetic and exposure-history diversity was captured.

Per the authors' pipeline: Filtering differed for immunoSEQ, which gave only junction sequences without quality scores. The table came from immunoSEQ multiplex PCR; TCRdb's copy has only in-frame clones and leaves some out. Clone size and V and J calls were adopted from that table, with D and trimming inferred from the DNA. The sample contains 1.6 million or so clones, approximately 96% of which appear only once. This CDR3 spans 14 amino acids. V was pared by 1 base and J by 8 bases, with 8 bases of the junction left unmatched. Germline loops: CDR1 SQVTM, CDR2 ANQGSEA. As concerns this clone: The antigen is unknown.

This TCR was sampled from a young man in good health. The chain has TRBV29-1 and TRBJ2-4, with 7 positions matching TRBD1. Sequenced: naive CD4+ T cells sorted from blood. The subset denotes: CD45RA+ positively selected. The CDR3 protein is CSVEVGSGGDIQYF. The DNA of the CDR3 is TGCAGCGTTGAAGTGGGATCAGGGGGAGACATTCAGTACTTC.